A single sample is the source of the 21 T cell receptor beta chains below, sequenced in a study of blood T cell repertoires in COVID-19. Sequenced by immunoSEQ multiplex PCR; TCRdb stores in-frame clones only, minus some. The repertoire consists of around 170,000 clones, with approximately 85% occurring once and the leading ten covering around 8.6%. The sample comprised PBMCs or T cells enriched from blood (not recorded which). The receptors were sampled from a woman aged 25 to 39 who had recovered from COVID-19.

The CDR3 region has the DNA TGTGCCAGCAGCTACAGGGACCAAGAGACCCAGTACTTC. It translates to CASSYRDQETQYF. This chain links TRBV11-2 with TRBJ2-5; D possibly corresponds to TRBD1 (6 bases). Trimming took off 4 bases at V and 0 bases at J, with 6 bases between the two ends. Germline assignment: CDR1 SGHAT and CDR2 FQNNGV. This CDR3 has 13 residues. Based on the CDR3 plus reference TRBV11-2 and TRBJ2-5, the full variable domain is EAGVAQSPRYKIIEKRQSVAFWCNPISGHATLYWYQQILGQGPKLLIQFQNNGVVDDSQLPKDRFSAERLKGVDSTLKIQPAKLEDSAVYLCASSYRDQETQYFGPGTRLLVL.

The V and J genes are TRBV19 and TRBJ2-2, with 8 bases aligning to TRBD2. V lost 8 bases, J lost 1 base, and 6 bases stayed unmatched. CDR1 is LNHDA and CDR2 is SQIVND in the germline V gene (reference sequence). The CDR3 consists of 15 residues. CDR3 protein: CASSKREKNTGELFF. CDR3 DNA sequence: TGTGCCAGTTCGAAGCGGGAGAAGAACACCGGGGAGCTGTTTTTT.

The rearrangement joins TRBV27 to TRBJ2-1; TRBD1 agrees at 10 bases. Germline loops: CDR1 MNHEY, CDR2 SMNVEV (reference sequence). The trim removed 6 bases at V and 5 bases at J, leaving 4 bases unmatched. The CDR3 totals 14 residues. The CDR3 loop reads CASSDRGPHNEQFF. Written as DNA, the CDR3 is TGTGCCAGCAGCGACAGGGGGCCTCACAATGAGCAGTTCTTC.

The V and J genes are TRBV6-5 and TRBJ2-1, with D possibly matching TRBD2 (6 bases). Trimming removed 8 bases from V and 6 bases from J, with 14 bases in between. Germline assignment: CDR1 MNHEY and CDR2 SVGAGI. This CDR3 has 13 amino acids. As DNA, the CDR3 is TGTGCCAGCGTCGGATCGGGAGTCAATGAGCAGTTCTTC. Translating gives CASVGSGVNEQFF.

The rearrangement joins TRBV7-3 to TRBJ2-1, with a weak D call TRBD2 (6 bases). Germline CDR1 SGHTA, CDR2 FQGTGA. There are 15 residues in the CDR3. V lost 4 bases and J 5 bases, leaving 15 bases between the germline ends. This CDR3 is CASSYDRGGHNEQFF. The CDR3 DNA is TGTGCCAGCAGCTACGACAGAGGAGGGCACAATGAGCAGTTCTTC.

The chain is built from TRBV11-2 and TRBJ1-2, with TRBD1 matching over 7 bases. Germline assignment: CDR1 SGHAT and CDR2 FQNNGV. The CDR3 spans 14 residues. V lost 3 bases and J lost 6; bases outside the gene matches: 7. The chain's CDR3 is CASSLDRPGDGYTF. The CDR3 nucleotides are TGTGCCAGCAGCTTGGACAGGCCAGGAGATGGCTACACCTTC.

V is TRBV2 and J is TRBJ2-7; no definite D call. Between the trimmed V and J ends, which lost 8 bases and 3 bases, there was a span of 14 bases. The V gene's germline CDR1 is SNHLY and CDR2 FYNNEI. The CDR3 length is 13 residues. The CDR3: CASADSLRYEQYF. The CDR3 nucleotides are TGTGCCAGCGCCGACTCCCTACGCTACGAGCAGTACTTC.

The chain is built from TRBV2 and TRBJ1-2; 9 bases are shared with TRBD1. Per the germline V gene, CDR1 is SNHLY and CDR2 is FYNNEI. The CDR3 is made up of 15 amino acids. J was trimmed by 3 bases and V by 5 bases; bases with no gene match: 7. The CDR3 loop is CASSWTGEDDYGYTF. The CDR3 nucleotides read TGTGCCAGCAGTTGGACAGGGGAGGACGACTATGGCTACACCTTC.

The chain couples TRBV7-8 to TRBJ1-2, with D maybe TRBD1 (6 bases). Trimming shortened V by 5 bases and J by 7 bases, and 17 bases separated the two germline ends. The CDR3 loop spans 14 amino acids. Germline V lookup: CDR1 SGHVS, CDR2 FQNEAQ. DNA for the CDR3: TGTGCCAGCAGCCGCGCACAACAGGGCTTTGGCTACACCTTC. It codes for CASSRAQQGFGYTF.

The gene calls are TRBV27 and TRBJ2-5, with D possibly being TRBD1 (5 bases). V lost 0 bases to trimming and J lost 1 base, with 9 bases between them. Germline assignment: CDR1 MNHEY and CDR2 SMNVEV (reference sequence). The CDR3 extends over 15 amino acids. CDR3 DNA sequence: TGTGCCAGCAGTTTATCGAGACAGTCCCAAGAGACCCAGTACTTC. Amino acids: CASSLSRQSQETQYF.

The table lists this clone with a count of one. The rearrangement joins TRBV3-1 (or the pseudogene TRBV3-2) to TRBJ2-7; D perhaps matches TRBD1 (6 bases). Germline-derived CDR1 and CDR2 are LGHDT and YNNKEL (reference sequence). There are 14 residues in the CDR3. The V end lost 5 bases, the J end lost 4 bases, and 15 bases lay between the germline ends. The CDR3 spells CASSVRKQGYEQYF. CDR3 nucleotide sequence: TGTGCCAGCAGCGTTCGTAAACAGGGTTACGAGCAGTACTTC.

This clone was found once. The chain couples TRBV19 to TRBJ2-1; D is undetermined. This CDR3 spans 12 amino acids. V was clipped by 4 bases and J by 6 bases, with 7 bases between them. CDR1 is LNHDA and CDR2 is SQIVND in the germline V gene (reference sequence). The CDR3 nucleotides read TGTGCCAGTAGTACCGGTGGCAATGAGCAGTTCTTC. This codes for CASSTGGNEQFF.

The chain is built from TRBV25-1 and TRBJ2-7; D remains unclear. V was clipped by 1 base and J by 2 bases, with 9 bases between them. In germline, CDR1 is MGHDK, CDR2 SYGVNS. The CDR3 is made up of 14 amino acids. The CDR3 is CASSEFSGTYEQYF. The DNA for the CDR3 is TGTGCCAGCAGTGAATTTTCCGGTACCTACGAGCAGTACTTC.

This sequence joins TRBV7-2 and TRBJ2-2; a weak D match, TRBD2 (6 bases). Trimming removed 3 bases from V and 6 bases from J, with 14 bases in between. This CDR3 has 15 amino acids. Looked up from germline, CDR1 is SGHTA and CDR2 is FQGNSA. The CDR3 DNA sequence: TGTGCCAGCAGCTTGACTAGTGGGGGACCCGGGGAGCTGTTTTTT. It is translated as CASSLTSGGPGELFF.

The rearrangement links TRBV7-9 to TRBJ1-3; D ambiguous. The V end lost 5 bases, the J end lost 4 bases, and 9 bases lay between the germline ends. CDR1 is SEHNR, CDR2 FQNEAQ, per germline (reference sequence). The CDR3 spans 13 residues. The CDR3 protein is CASSRLSGNTIYF. CDR3 in DNA: TGTGCCAGCAGCCGTCTCTCCGGAAACACCATATATTTT.

The CDR3, as DNA: TGTGCCAGCAGTGAATCCCTTAGCACAGATACGCAGTATTTT. The encoded protein is CASSESLSTDTQYF. This chain uses TRBV2 with TRBJ2-3, with no clear D. V lost 2 bases, J lost 0 bases, and 6 bases lay in between. Germline assignment: CDR1 SNHLY and CDR2 FYNNEI. The CDR3 is 14 amino acids.

The chain links TRBV6-5 to TRBJ1-3, with 7 bases identical to TRBD1. V dropped 5 bases and J dropped 2; count of bases not matched to a gene: 6. Germline values: CDR1 MNHEY, CDR2 SVGAGI. The CDR3 length is 15 residues. The CDR3 loop is CASSRDRDAGNTIYF. The CDR3, as DNA: TGTGCCAGCAGTCGTGACAGGGATGCTGGAAACACCATATATTTT.

The chain joins TRBV7-6 to TRBJ2-5; D might be TRBD1 (5 bases). Germline CDR1 reads SGHVS; CDR2 reads FNYEAQ. The CDR3 loop spans 14 amino acids. With 0 bases removed from V and 4 bases from J, the gap between germline ends came to 9 bases. For the CDR3, the DNA is TGTGCCAGCAGCTTAGCGCCAGGGCCAGAGACCCAGTACTTC. Amino acid sequence: CASSLAPGPETQYF.

The gene calls are TRBV19 and TRBJ1-3, with unresolved D. CDR3 length: 14 amino acids. V lost 6 bases to trimming and J lost 0 bases, with 9 bases between them. CDR1 and CDR2 (germline): LNHDA, SQIVND (reference sequence). CDR3 region: CASRERDSGNTIYF. The CDR3 region has the DNA TGTGCCAGTAGGGAACGGGACTCTGGAAACACCATATATTTT.

V usage is TRBV25-1 and J usage is TRBJ2-7; D might be TRBD1 (5 bases). V was cut by 6 bases and J by 0 bases, with 18 bases left in between. From germline, CDR1 is MGHDK and CDR2 SYGVNS. This CDR3 is built from 16 residues. The CDR3 DNA reads TGTGCCAGCAGCGGAGCTACCAGGGCACACTCCTACGAGCAGTACTTC. This codes for CASSGATRAHSYEQYF.

The gene calls are TRBV4-1 and TRBJ2-2; 7 nucleotides line up with TRBD1. This CDR3 is 16 amino acids long. The germline CDR1 and CDR2 sequences are MGHRA and YSYEKL. Trimming took 4 bases from V and 3 from J; bases not matched to a gene: 8. The CDR3: CASSLSTDRDTGELFF. The CDR3 DNA is TGCGCCAGCAGCCTAAGCACCGACAGGGACACCGGGGAGCTGTTTTTT.